These 16 T cell receptor beta chains originate from one sample sequenced in a study of shared clonotypes between healthy human individuals. Libraries were prepared by immunoSEQ multiplex PCR; TCRdb keeps only in-frame clonotypes and omits some of them. The sample records roughly 500,000 clones, around four fifths being singletons. Sample: PBMCs. These receptors originate from a woman aged 40 to 55 in good health. Some clones in this sample may be carry-over from other donors' samples.

The chain links TRBV30 to TRBJ2-2; no firm D call. The CDR3 spans 15 residues. Germline V CDR1 and CDR2: GTSNPN, SVGIG (reference sequence). With 0 bases removed from V and 0 bases from J, the gap between germline ends came to 8 bases. The CDR3 region has the DNA TGTGCCTGGAGTGTACTCCACACGAACACCGGGGAGCTGTTTTTT. It translates to CAWSVLHTNTGELFF.

This chain joins TRBV28 and TRBJ2-7; a possible D gene is TRBD1 (6 bases). From germline, CDR1 is MDHEN and CDR2 SYDVKM. V lost 3 bases to trimming and J lost 0 bases, with 15 bases between them. The CDR3 spans 16 residues. The CDR3 DNA reads as TGTGCCAGCAGTTTGACCTGGACAGTGAGCTCCTACGAGCAGTACTTC. It codes for CASSLTWTVSSYEQYF.

This chain joins TRBV10-3 and TRBJ2-2, with a possible D match to TRBD1 (5 bases). The CDR3 runs 14 residues. V was pared by 2 bases and J by 4 bases, with 8 bases between. Germline CDR1 ENHRY, CDR2 SYGVKD. Here the CDR3 reads CAISEGARTGELFF. DNA for the CDR3: TGTGCCATCAGTGAGGGGGCGCGCACCGGGGAGCTGTTTTTT.

This clone has a handful of counts. The chain links TRBV19 to TRBJ2-7, with D maybe TRBD2 (7 bases). The CDR3 runs 16 residues. V was clipped by 5 bases and J by 1 base, with 18 bases between them. Per germline, CDR1 LNHDA and CDR2 SQIVND (reference sequence). The CDR3: CASSAQGGVYSYEQYF. CDR3 DNA: TGTGCCAGTAGTGCTCAAGGGGGGGTATATTCCTACGAGCAGTACTTC.

The gene calls are TRBV7-7 and TRBJ2-7, with 11 bases matching TRBD2. The CDR3 is 15 amino acids. CDR1 SSHAT and CDR2 FNYEAQ come from the germline V gene (reference sequence). With V trimmed by 5 bases and J by 2 bases, 5 bases remained unmatched. The CDR3 spells CASSPRLAGPYEQYF. CDR3 DNA sequence: TGTGCCAGCAGCCCCCGACTAGCGGGACCCTACGAGCAGTACTTC.

This clone occurred a few times. This chain uses TRBV18 with TRBJ1-5; possibly TRBD1 for D (6 bases). CDR3 length: 14 amino acids. V lost 4 bases and J lost 3, with 10 bases in between. CDR1 is KGHSH, CDR2 LQKENI, per germline. CDR3 residues: CASSLTGINQPQHF. The CDR3 DNA is TGTGCCAGCTCACTCACAGGGATCAATCAGCCCCAGCATTTT.

The J gene is TRBJ1-1, the V gene TRBV29-1, with D uncertain. Germline values: CDR1 SQVTM, CDR2 ANQGSEA. The V and J ends lost 5 bases and 1 base respectively, with 11 bases between them. The CDR3 length is 13 residues. The chain's CDR3 is CSVINSKNTEAFF. The CDR3 region has the DNA TGCAGCGTTATCAACAGCAAGAACACTGAAGCTTTCTTT.

This clone was counted a few times. The chain uses TRBV2 and TRBJ1-2, with a weak D call TRBD1 (5 bases). Germline loops: CDR1 SNHLY, CDR2 FYNNEI. V lost 1 base and J lost 9, with 12 bases in between. This CDR3 region has 13 residues. The DNA for the CDR3 is TGTGCCAGCAGTGAAGTAAGGGGTTTCCGCTACACCTTC. It yields the protein CASSEVRGFRYTF.

The CDR3, as DNA: TGCAGCGTTGGGGGACAGTGGGGTGATACCGGGGAGCTGTTTTTT. Encoded protein: CSVGGQWGDTGELFF. This chain connects TRBV29-1 to TRBJ2-2; 7 bases are shared with TRBD1. Germline CDR1 SQVTM, CDR2 ANQGSEA. Trimming took 4 bases from V and 5 from J; bases not matched to a gene: 10. The length of the CDR3 is 15 residues.

V gene TRBV9 combines with J gene TRBJ1-2, with D hard to call. The CDR3 extends over 14 amino acids. The germline gives CDR1 SGDLS, CDR2 YYNGEE. Trimming pared 0 bases from V and 8 bases from J, leaving 14 bases between. The CDR3 is CASSVDLTMTGYTF. The CDR3, as DNA: TGTGCCAGCAGCGTAGATTTGACAATGACGGGCTACACCTTC.

Concerning this clone itself: Other nucleotide sequences in the sample specify the same CDR3. This chain links TRBV30 with TRBJ2-1; TRBD2 agrees at 8 bases. The germline CDR1 and CDR2 sequences are GTSNPN and SVGIG (reference sequence). The CDR3 extends over 13 amino acids. The J segment lost 5 bases and the V segment lost 4 bases, leaving 4 bases of the junction unmatched. The CDR3 protein is CAWTTSGNNEQFF. In nucleotides, the CDR3 is TGTGCCTGGACAACTAGCGGAAACAATGAGCAGTTCTTC.

V gene TRBV5-1 combines with J gene TRBJ2-1; 12 bases line up with TRBD2. The V segment lost 3 bases and the J segment 6 bases; nucleotides outside the gene matches: 1. The CDR3 has 14 residues. The germline CDR1 and CDR2 sequences are SGHRS and YFSETQ. CDR3 sequence: CASSSTSGSNEQFF. Here the CDR3 DNA reads TGCGCCAGCAGCTCGACTAGCGGGAGCAATGAGCAGTTCTTC. Combining the CDR3 with reference TRBV5-1 and TRBJ2-1 gives the whole variable domain KAGVTQTPRYLIKTRGQQVTLSCSPISGHRSVSWYQQTPGQGLQFLFEYFSETQRNKGNFPGRFSGRQFSNSRSEMNVSTLELGDSALYLCASSSTSGSNEQFFGPGTRLTVL.

This clone has a handful of counts. V gene TRBV9 combines with J gene TRBJ1-1, with D unresolved. The germline V gene has CDR1 SGDLS and CDR2 YYNGEE. The CDR3 is made up of 14 amino acids. Trimming took off 0 bases at V and 4 bases at J, with 10 bases between the two ends. CDR3 loop: CASSVDGWGTEAFF. The CDR3 bases are TGTGCCAGCAGCGTAGATGGTTGGGGCACTGAAGCTTTCTTT. The full variable domain, its missing parts supplied by reference TRBV9 and TRBJ1-1, is DSGVTQTPKHLITATGQRVTLRCSPRSGDLSVYWYQQSLDQGLQFLIQYYNGEERAKGNILERFSAQQFPDLHSELNLSSLELGDSALYFCASSVDGWGTEAFFGQGTRLTVV.

This clone has more than one count but fewer than ten. The chain is built from TRBV7-3 and TRBJ1-2; D is undetermined. The germline CDR1 and CDR2 sequences are SGHTA and FQGTGA. Trimming stripped 0 bases from V and 4 bases from J, with 12 bases between. This CDR3 is built from 15 residues. CDR3 in amino acids: CASSLTLRVRYGYTF. The DNA of the CDR3 is TGTGCCAGCAGCTTAACCCTCCGGGTACGCTATGGCTACACCTTC.

In this sample, this clone turned up many times. This sequence joins TRBV5-1 and TRBJ1-1; tentatively, D is TRBD1 (6 bases). The germline gives CDR1 SGHRS, CDR2 YFSETQ. This CDR3 comprises 15 residues. V was cut by 4 bases and J by 5 bases, with 18 bases left in between. Here the CDR3 reads CASSKPRQGGTEAFF. Here the CDR3 DNA reads TGCGCCAGCAGCAAACCACGCCAAGGGGGGACTGAAGCTTTCTTT.

This clone was observed a single time. This clone may be a read error of a much larger clone one base away. This chain joins TRBV28 and TRBJ1-2; D remains unclear. CDR3 length equals 13 residues. Per germline, CDR1 MDHEN and CDR2 SYDVKM. V was shortened by 7 bases and J by 7 bases, with 16 bases between the two germline ends. The CDR3 bases are TGTGCCAGCACCTCGGTCAGTGCTAGTGGCTACACCTTC. Its protein product is CASTSVSASGYTF.